Listed below are T cell receptor beta chains from one sample, sequenced in a study of T cell responses to AZD1222 COVID-19 vaccine. Clones were sequenced by immunoSEQ multiplex PCR, and TCRdb holds only the in-frame ones, with some missing. The profile shows about 170,000 clones, 80% to 90% of them singletons. The source was peripheral blood, collected on day 0 of AZD1222 vaccination. The receptors stem from an adult in good health. The CDR3 runs from the conserved cysteine through the conserved F or W. Fields, in order: clone size, D gene, V gene, J gene, CDR3 DNA, CDR3 protein. D genes are given only for firm matches. Some rows have no size entry. The others give once, few or many, or a class for an expanded clone.

abundance: -
d_gene: -
v_gene: TRBV7-9
j_gene: TRBJ1-1
CDR3nt: TGTGCCAGCAGGCATTCAGGCACTGAAGCTTTCTTT
CDR3aa: CASRHSGTEAFF

abundance: once
d_gene: TRBD2
v_gene: TRBV10-2
j_gene: TRBJ2-3
CDR3nt: TGCGCCAGCAGTGATTATGCGGGGGGGACAGATACGCAGTATTTT
CDR3aa: CASSDYAGGTDTQYF

abundance: -
d_gene: TRBD1
v_gene: TRBV6-2/TRBV6-3
j_gene: TRBJ2-3
CDR3nt: TGTGCCAGCAGTTATGGGACAGGGGGACTCACAGATACGCAGTATTTT
CDR3aa: CASSYGTGGLTDTQYF

abundance: -
d_gene: TRBD2
v_gene: TRBV7-9
j_gene: TRBJ2-3
CDR3nt: TGTGCCAGCAGCTCGACTAGCGGGGGGCACACTAGCACAGATACGCAGTATTTT
CDR3aa: CASSSTSGGHTSTDTQYF

abundance: -
d_gene: TRBD1
v_gene: TRBV9
j_gene: TRBJ1-1
CDR3nt: TGTGCCAGCAGCGTAGGAGCAGGGGGACTGAACACTGAAGCTTTCTTT
CDR3aa: CASSVGAGGLNTEAFF

abundance: -
d_gene: -
v_gene: TRBV20-1
j_gene: TRBJ1-1
CDR3nt: TGCAGTGCTAGAATTAATGCCCCGACCTTT
CDR3aa: CSARINAPTF

abundance: once
d_gene: TRBD2
v_gene: TRBV3-1/TRBV3-2
j_gene: TRBJ2-5
CDR3nt: TGTGCCAGCAGCTCCCACGGCCAGACTAGCGTGTACCAAGAGACCCAGTACTTC
CDR3aa: CASSSHGQTSVYQETQYF

abundance: few
d_gene: TRBD1
v_gene: TRBV6-5
j_gene: TRBJ1-2
CDR3nt: TGTGCCAGCAGTTACCCTGCGGGACAGGGCTATGGCTACACCTTC
CDR3aa: CASSYPAGQGYGYTF

abundance: -
d_gene: TRBD1
v_gene: TRBV6-5
j_gene: TRBJ1-5
CDR3nt: TGTGCCAGCAAGGGGGCGGCTTATAGCAATCAGCCCCAGCATTTT
CDR3aa: CASKGAAYSNQPQHF

abundance: many
d_gene: -
v_gene: TRBV3-1/TRBV3-2
j_gene: TRBJ2-7
CDR3nt: TGTGCCAGCAGCCAACAGGGCGAGCAGTACTTC
CDR3aa: CASSQQGEQYF

abundance: -
d_gene: TRBD2
v_gene: TRBV5-1
j_gene: TRBJ2-7
CDR3nt: TGCGCCAGCAGCTTGGGACTAGCGGGGGAGCAGTACGAGCAGTACTTC
CDR3aa: CASSLGLAGEQYEQYF

abundance: -
d_gene: -
v_gene: TRBV20-1
j_gene: TRBJ2-1
CDR3nt: TGCAGTGCTGGGGTCCGCGGCGAGCAGTTCTTC
CDR3aa: CSAGVRGEQFF

abundance: -
d_gene: -
v_gene: TRBV18
j_gene: TRBJ1-2
CDR3nt: TGTGCCAGCTCACCAGGGGGGACAACTGGCTACACCTTC
CDR3aa: CASSPGGTTGYTF

abundance: -
d_gene: TRBD1
v_gene: TRBV28
j_gene: TRBJ2-2
CDR3nt: TGTGCCAGCAGTCAGGGACAGCCGCTCTTCGACACCGGGGAGCTGTTTTTT
CDR3aa: CASSQGQPLFDTGELFF

abundance: -
d_gene: -
v_gene: TRBV18
j_gene: TRBJ2-1
CDR3nt: TGTGCCAGCTCACCCTTGAACAAGCCCCTAGCCAATGAGCAGTTCTTC
CDR3aa: CASSPLNKPLANEQFF

abundance: -
d_gene: -
v_gene: TRBV3-1/TRBV3-2
j_gene: TRBJ2-7
CDR3nt: TGTGCCAGCAGCCAAGATCCTGGCTTCGACGAGCAGTACTTC
CDR3aa: CASSQDPGFDEQYF

abundance: -
d_gene: -
v_gene: TRBV18
j_gene: TRBJ2-2
CDR3nt: TGTGCCAGCTCACCAGGAACAGGGAGTGTCCGGGAGCTGTTTTTT
CDR3aa: CASSPGTGSVRELFF

abundance: once
d_gene: -
v_gene: TRBV5-4
j_gene: TRBJ2-6
CDR3nt: TGTGCCAGCCAGTTTTCTGGGGCCAACGTCCTGACTTTC
CDR3aa: CASQFSGANVLTF

abundance: -
d_gene: -
v_gene: TRBV10-3
j_gene: TRBJ2-1
CDR3nt: TGTGCCATCAGTGCCAGGGTAGGGTACAATGAGCAGTTCTTC
CDR3aa: CAISARVGYNEQFF

abundance: -
d_gene: -
v_gene: TRBV30
j_gene: TRBJ2-2
CDR3nt: TGTGCCTGGAGTGCTTCCAGGGTTAAAGGAGCGCTGTTTTTT
CDR3aa: CAWSASRVKGALFF